The clone carrying this TCR beta chain has more than one count but fewer than ten. One end of the junction is discordant with germline, which a read error may explain. This sample stems from a study of blood T cell repertoires in COVID-19. As for the study in general: From the United States, Italy and Spain came samples of acute and convalescent COVID-19. Nucleic acid was either cDNA or gDNA, and it came from T cells, B-cell-depleted T cells, or PBMCs.

Germline V gene sequence: CDR1 SEHNR, CDR2 FQNEAQ (reference sequence). This CDR3 has 12 residues. Using immunoSEQ multiplex PCR, the repertoire was profiled, and TCRdb retains in-frame clones only, with some absent. The table has about 16,000 clones, about 81% seen once. The source is a man in his fifties or sixties with acute or convalescent COVID-19. Sequenced input: peripheral blood. The genes are TRBV7-9 and TRBJ2-1, with 10 bases lining up with TRBD1. CDR3 coding DNA: TGTGCCAGCAGCCCCGAGGACAGGGGGGAGCTCTTC. It codes for CASSPEDRGELF. Together with reference TRBV7-9 and TRBJ2-1, the CDR3 gives the full variable domain: DTGVSQNPRHKITKRGQNVTFRCDPISEHNRLYWYRQTLGQGPEFLTYFQNEAQLEKSRLLSDRFSAERPKGSFSTLEIQRTEQGDSAMYLCASSPEDRGELFGPGTRLTVL.